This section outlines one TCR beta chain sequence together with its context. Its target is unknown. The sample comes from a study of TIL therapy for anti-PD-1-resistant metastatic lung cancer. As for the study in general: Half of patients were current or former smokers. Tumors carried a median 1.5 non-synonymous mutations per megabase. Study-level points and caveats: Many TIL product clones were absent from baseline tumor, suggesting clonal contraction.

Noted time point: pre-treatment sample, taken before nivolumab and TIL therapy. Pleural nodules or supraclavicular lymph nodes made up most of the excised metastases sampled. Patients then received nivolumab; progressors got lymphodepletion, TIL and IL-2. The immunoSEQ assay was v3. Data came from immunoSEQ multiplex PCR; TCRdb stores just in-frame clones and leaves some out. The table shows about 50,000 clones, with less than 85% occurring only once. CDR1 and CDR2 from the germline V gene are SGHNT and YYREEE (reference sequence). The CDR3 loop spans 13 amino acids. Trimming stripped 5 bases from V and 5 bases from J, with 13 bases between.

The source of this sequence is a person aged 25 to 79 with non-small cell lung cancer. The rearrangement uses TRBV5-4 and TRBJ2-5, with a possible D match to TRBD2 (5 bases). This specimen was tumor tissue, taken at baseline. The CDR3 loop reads CASSATRSETQYF. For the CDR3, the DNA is TGTGCCAGCAGTGCTACTAGGAGCGAGACCCAGTACTTC.